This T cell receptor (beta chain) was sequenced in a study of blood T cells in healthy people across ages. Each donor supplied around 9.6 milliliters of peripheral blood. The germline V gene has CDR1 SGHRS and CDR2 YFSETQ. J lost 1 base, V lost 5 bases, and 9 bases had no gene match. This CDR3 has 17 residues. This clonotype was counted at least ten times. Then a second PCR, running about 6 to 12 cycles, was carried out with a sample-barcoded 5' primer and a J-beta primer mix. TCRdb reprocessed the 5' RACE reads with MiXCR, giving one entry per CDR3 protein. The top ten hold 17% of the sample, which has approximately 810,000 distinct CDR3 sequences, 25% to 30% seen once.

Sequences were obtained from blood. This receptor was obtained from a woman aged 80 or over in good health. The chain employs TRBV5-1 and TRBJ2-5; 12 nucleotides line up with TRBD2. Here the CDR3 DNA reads TGCGCCAGCAGTCGCCGGACTAGCGGGGAGCCCCAAGAGACCCAGTACTTC. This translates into CASSRRTSGEPQETQYF.